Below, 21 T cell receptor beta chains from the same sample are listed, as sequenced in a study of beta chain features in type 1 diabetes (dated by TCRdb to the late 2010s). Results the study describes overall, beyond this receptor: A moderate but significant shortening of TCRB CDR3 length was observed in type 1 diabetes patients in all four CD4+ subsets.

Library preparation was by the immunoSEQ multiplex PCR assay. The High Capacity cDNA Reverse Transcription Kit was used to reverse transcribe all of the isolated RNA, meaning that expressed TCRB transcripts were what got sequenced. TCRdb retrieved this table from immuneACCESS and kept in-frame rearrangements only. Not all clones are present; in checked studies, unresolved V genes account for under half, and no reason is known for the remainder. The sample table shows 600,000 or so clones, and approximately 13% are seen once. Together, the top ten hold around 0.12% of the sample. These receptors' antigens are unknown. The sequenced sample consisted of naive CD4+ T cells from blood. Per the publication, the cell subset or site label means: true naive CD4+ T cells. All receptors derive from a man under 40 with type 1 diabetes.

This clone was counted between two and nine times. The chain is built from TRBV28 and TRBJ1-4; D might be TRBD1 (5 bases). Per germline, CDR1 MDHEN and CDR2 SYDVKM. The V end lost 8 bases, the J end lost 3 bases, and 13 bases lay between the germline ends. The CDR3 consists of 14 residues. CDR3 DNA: TGTGCCAGCTCGTGGGGGGGTGCTAATGAAAAACTGTTTTTT. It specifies CASSWGGANEKLFF.

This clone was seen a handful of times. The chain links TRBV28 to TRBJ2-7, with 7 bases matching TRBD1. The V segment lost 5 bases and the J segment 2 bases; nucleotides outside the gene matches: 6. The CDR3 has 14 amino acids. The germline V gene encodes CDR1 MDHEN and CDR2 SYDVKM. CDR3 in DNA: TGTGCCAGCAGTCAGTGGACAGGTCCCTACGAGCAGTACTTC. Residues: CASSQWTGPYEQYF. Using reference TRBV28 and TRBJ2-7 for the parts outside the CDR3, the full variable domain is DVKVTQSSRYLVKRTGEKVFLECVQDMDHENMFWYRQDPGLGLRLIYFSYDVKMKEKGDIPEGYSVSREKKERFSLILESASTNQTSMYLCASSQWTGPYEQYFGPGTRLTVT.

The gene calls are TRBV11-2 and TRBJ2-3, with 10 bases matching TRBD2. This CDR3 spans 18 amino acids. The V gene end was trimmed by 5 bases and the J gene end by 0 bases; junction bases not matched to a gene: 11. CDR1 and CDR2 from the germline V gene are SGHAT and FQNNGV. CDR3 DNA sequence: TGTGCCAGCAGCCCAATCACGGGACTAGCGTCTAGCACAGATACGCAGTATTTT. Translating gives CASSPITGLASSTDTQYF.

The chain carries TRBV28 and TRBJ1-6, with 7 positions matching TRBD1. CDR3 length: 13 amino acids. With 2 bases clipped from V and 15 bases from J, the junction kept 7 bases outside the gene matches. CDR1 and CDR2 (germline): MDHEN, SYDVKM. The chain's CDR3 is CASSLQHRTGLHF. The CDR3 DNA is TGTGCCAGCAGTTTACAACACCGGACAGGCCTCCACTTT.

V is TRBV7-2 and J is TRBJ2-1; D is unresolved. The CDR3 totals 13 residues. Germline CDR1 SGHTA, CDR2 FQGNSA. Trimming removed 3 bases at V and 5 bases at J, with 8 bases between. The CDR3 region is CASSFYLNNEQFF. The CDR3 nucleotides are TGTGCCAGCAGCTTTTATTTGAACAATGAGCAGTTCTTC.

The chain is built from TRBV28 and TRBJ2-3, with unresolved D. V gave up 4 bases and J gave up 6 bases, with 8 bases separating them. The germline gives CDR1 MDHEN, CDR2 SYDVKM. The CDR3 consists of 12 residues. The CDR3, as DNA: TGTGCCAGCAGTTCTCTTGAGGATACGCAGTATTTT. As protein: CASSSLEDTQYF.

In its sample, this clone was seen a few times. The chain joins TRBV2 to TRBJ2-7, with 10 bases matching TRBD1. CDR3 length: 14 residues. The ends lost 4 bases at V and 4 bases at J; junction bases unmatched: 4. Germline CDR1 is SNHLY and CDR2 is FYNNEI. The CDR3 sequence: CASSAGTGAYEQYF. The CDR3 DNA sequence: TGTGCCAGCAGTGCCGGGACAGGGGCGTACGAGCAGTACTTC.

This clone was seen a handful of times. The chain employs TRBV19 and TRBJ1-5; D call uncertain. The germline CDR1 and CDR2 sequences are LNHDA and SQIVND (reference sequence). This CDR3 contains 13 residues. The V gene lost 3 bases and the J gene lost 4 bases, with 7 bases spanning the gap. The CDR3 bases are TGTGCCAGTAGTATTTTGGCAAATCAGCCCCAGCATTTT. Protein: CASSILANQPQHF.

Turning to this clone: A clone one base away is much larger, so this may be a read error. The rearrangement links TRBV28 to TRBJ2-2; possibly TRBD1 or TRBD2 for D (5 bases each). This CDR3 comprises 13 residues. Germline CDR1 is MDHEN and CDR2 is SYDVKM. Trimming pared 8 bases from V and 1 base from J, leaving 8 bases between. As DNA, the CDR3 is TGTGCCAGCCGGGACGGGAACACCGGGGAGCTGTTTTTT. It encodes CASRDGNTGELFF.

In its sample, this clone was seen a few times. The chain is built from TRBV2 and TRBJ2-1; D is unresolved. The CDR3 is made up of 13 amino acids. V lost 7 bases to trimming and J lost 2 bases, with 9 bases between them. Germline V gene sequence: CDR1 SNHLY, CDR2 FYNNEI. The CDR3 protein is CASKAAPYNEQFF. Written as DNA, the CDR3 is TGTGCCAGCAAGGCGGCTCCCTACAATGAGCAGTTCTTC.

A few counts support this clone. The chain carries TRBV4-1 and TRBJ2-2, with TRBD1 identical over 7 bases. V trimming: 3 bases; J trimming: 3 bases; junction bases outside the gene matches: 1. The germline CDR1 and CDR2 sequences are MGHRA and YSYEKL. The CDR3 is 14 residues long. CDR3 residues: CASSQGQYTGELFF. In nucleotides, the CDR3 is TGCGCCAGCAGCCAGGGACAGTACACCGGGGAGCTGTTTTTT.

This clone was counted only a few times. CDR3 sequence: CASSQGQGAYSPLHF. The CDR3 nucleotides read TGTGCCAGTAGTCAAGGACAGGGGGCTTACTCACCCCTCCACTTT. This chain uses TRBV19 with TRBJ1-6, with 11 bases identical to TRBD1. This CDR3 has 15 residues. V was pared by 5 bases and J by 10 bases, with 7 bases of the junction left unmatched. Germline CDR1 LNHDA, CDR2 SQIVND (reference sequence).

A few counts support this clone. The DNA of the CDR3 is TGTGCCAGCATAAGAATTCCGGAGAACACTGAAGCTTTCTTT. It translates to CASIRIPENTEAFF. The chain links TRBV6-6 to TRBJ1-1; D unclear. The V gene's germline CDR1 is MNHNY and CDR2 SVGAGI (reference sequence). The CDR3 has 14 residues. V lost 7 bases to trimming and J lost 1 base, with 13 bases between them.

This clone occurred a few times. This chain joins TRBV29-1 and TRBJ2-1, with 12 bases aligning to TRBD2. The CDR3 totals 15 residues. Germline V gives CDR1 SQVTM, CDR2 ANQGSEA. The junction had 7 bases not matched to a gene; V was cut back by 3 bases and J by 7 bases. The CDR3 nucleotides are TGCAGCGTTGACGCGCTGCTAGCGGGGGGGAATGAGCAGTTCTTC. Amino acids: CSVDALLAGGNEQFF.

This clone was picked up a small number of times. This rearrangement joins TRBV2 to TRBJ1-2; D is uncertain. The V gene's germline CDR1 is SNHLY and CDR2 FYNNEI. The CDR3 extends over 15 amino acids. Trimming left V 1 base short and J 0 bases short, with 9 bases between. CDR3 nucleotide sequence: TGTGCCAGCAGTGAAGGCGGACCGACTAACTATGGCTACACCTTC. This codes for CASSEGGPTNYGYTF.

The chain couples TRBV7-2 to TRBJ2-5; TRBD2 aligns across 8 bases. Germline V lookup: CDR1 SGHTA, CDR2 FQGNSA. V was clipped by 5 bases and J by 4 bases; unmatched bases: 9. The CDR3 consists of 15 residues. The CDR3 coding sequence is TGTGCCAGCAGCAATCGGGGGGGCCCTGGAGAGACCCAGTACTTC. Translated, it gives CASSNRGGPGETQYF. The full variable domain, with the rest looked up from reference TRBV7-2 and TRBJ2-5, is GAGVSQSPSNKVTEKGKDVELRCDPISGHTALYWYRQSLGQGLEFLIYFQGNSAPDKSGLPSDRFSAERTGGSVSTLTIQRTQQEDSAVYLCASSNRGGPGETQYFGPGTRLLVL.

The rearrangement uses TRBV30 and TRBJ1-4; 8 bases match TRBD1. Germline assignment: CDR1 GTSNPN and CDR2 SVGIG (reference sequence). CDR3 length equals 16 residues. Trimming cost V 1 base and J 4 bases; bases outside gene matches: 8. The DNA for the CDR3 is TGTGCCTGGAGTGCCAGCAGGGGGCTAGGTAATGAAAAACTGTTTTTT. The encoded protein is CAWSASRGLGNEKLFF.

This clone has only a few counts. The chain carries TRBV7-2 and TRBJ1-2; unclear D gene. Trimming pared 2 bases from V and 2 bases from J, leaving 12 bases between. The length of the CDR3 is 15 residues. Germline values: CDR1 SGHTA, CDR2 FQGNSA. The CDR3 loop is CASSLMGRINYGYTF. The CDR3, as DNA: TGTGCCAGCAGCTTAATGGGCAGGATCAACTATGGCTACACCTTC.

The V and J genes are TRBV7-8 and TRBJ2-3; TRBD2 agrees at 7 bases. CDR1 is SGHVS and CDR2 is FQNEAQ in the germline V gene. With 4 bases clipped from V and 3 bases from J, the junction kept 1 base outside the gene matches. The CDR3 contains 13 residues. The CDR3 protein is CASSSGGTDTQYF. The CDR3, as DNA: TGTGCCAGCAGCTCGGGGGGAACAGATACGCAGTATTTT.

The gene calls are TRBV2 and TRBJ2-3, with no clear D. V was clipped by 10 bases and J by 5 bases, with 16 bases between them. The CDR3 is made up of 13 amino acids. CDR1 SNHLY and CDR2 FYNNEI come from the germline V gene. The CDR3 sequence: CANPVGKGDTQYF. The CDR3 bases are TGTGCCAACCCAGTGGGGAAGGGAGATACGCAGTATTTT.

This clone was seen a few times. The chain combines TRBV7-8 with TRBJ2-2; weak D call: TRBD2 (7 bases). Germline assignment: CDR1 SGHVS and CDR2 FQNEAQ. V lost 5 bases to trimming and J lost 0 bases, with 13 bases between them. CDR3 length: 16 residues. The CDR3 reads CASSAQGRANTGELFF. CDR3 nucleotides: TGTGCCAGCAGCGCCCAGGGGAGGGCGAACACCGGGGAGCTGTTTTTT.